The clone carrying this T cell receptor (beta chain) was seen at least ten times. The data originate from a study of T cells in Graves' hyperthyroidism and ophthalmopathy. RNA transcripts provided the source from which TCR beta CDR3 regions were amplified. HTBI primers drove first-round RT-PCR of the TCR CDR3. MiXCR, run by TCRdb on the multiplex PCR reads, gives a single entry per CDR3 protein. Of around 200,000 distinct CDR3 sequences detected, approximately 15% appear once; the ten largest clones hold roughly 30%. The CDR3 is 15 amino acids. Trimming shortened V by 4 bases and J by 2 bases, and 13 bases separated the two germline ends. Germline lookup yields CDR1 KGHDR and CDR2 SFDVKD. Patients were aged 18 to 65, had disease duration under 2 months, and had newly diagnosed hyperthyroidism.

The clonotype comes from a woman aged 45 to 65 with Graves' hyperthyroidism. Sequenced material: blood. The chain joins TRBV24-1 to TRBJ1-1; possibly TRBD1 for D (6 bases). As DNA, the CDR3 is TGTGCCACCAGTGACTCCGGGACATTCAACACTGAAGCTTTCTTT. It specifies CATSDSGTFNTEAFF.